The source of this T cell receptor (beta chain) is a study of blood T cell repertoires in COVID-19. For the study at large: The origin of the acute and convalescent COVID-19 samples was the United States, Italy and Spain. In each case, the material was cDNA or gDNA derived from T cells, B-cell-depleted T cells, or PBMCs.

In the original workflow: For nucleated cells, counts were estimated from reference gene primer amplification. Sequencing was performed with immunoSEQ multiplex PCR; in TCRdb, only in-frame clones are kept and a portion is missing. That table is the source of V, J and clone size, and D and trimming were worked out from the DNA. Of about 28,000 clones detected, over 75% appear once; the ten largest clones hold about a sixth. In regard to this clone: The junction shows a germline mismatch at one end, possibly a read error.

CDR3 size: 12 residues. V and J are TRBV12-3 or TRBV12-4 and TRBJ1-2; the match to TRBD1 covers 7 bases. The material sequenced was peripheral blood. The TCR was taken from an older woman with acute or convalescent COVID-19. CDR3 coding DNA: TGTGCCAGCAGTTTAGAGGGACAGCCTATTGCCTTC. This codes for CASSLEGQPIAF.